The present T cell receptor beta chain was sequenced within a study of blood T cell repertoires in COVID-19. Study-level information: T cells, B-cell-depleted T cells, or PBMCs provided the cDNA or gDNA that served as material.

Individuals aged roughly 18 to 95 years were recruited from 24 US areas. Cohorts were based on clinical histories the participants reported. CDR1 LGHNA and CDR2 YSLEER come from the germline V gene. Between the trimmed V and J ends, which lost 0 bases and 2 bases, there was a span of 14 bases. This CDR3 contains 16 residues. Study processing details: Reference gene primer amplification in the assay estimated nucleated cell counts. Using immunoSEQ multiplex PCR, the repertoire was profiled, and TCRdb retains in-frame clones only, with some absent. The D gene and trimming were derived from the DNA, and the V and J assignments and clone size from that table. The sample has 250,000 to 350,000 clones, roughly 90% seen once.

The sequenced sample consisted of PBMCs or T cells enriched from blood (not recorded which). The chain links TRBV4-3 to TRBJ2-7, with no clear D. The source of this sequence is a woman aged 25 to 39 who had recovered from COVID-19. CDR3 residues: CASSQDKSEPTYEQYF. Here the CDR3 DNA reads TGCGCCAGCAGCCAAGATAAGAGTGAGCCTACCTACGAGCAGTACTTC.